Below, 14 T cell receptor beta chains from the same sample are listed, as sequenced in a study of blood T cell repertoires in COVID-19. TCRdb keeps only in-frame clones here, not all; method: immunoSEQ multiplex PCR. The table includes some 400,000 clones, more than 75% detected once. Sequenced: peripheral blood. The receptor source for this set is a human donor with acute or convalescent COVID-19. The donor label of this sample is uncertain.

The chain has TRBV5-6 and TRBJ1-3; TRBD1 agrees at 9 bases. The V and J ends lost 2 bases and 4 bases, in that order; junction bases with no gene match: 7. This CDR3 has 16 amino acids. Germline CDR1 and CDR2: SGHDT and YYEEEE. This CDR3 is CASSFMGQGPGNTIYF. CDR3 bases: TGTGCCAGCAGCTTCATGGGACAGGGTCCAGGAAACACCATATATTTT.

This clone was seen a handful of times. The V gene is TRBV16, the J gene TRBJ1-6; weak D call: TRBD1 (6 bases). The CDR3 length is 13 residues. In germline, CDR1 is KGHSY, CDR2 FQNENV. Trimming removed 4 bases from V and 10 bases from J, with 11 bases in between. For the CDR3, the DNA is TGTGCCAGCAGCCGACAGGCTTACTCACCCCTCCACTTT. Amino acid sequence: CASSRQAYSPLHF.

This clone was detected a few times. In nucleotides, the CDR3 is TGTGCCTGGAGTGTAGACCGGGGGAACACTGAAGCTTTCTTT. Amino acids: CAWSVDRGNTEAFF. The V call is TRBV30, the J call TRBJ1-1; D not certain. Trimming removed 0 bases from V and 1 base from J, with 9 bases in between. CDR3 length: 14 amino acids. CDR1 GTSNPN and CDR2 SVGIG come from the germline V gene (reference sequence).

V is TRBV28 and J is TRBJ2-3; no definite D call. Between the trimmed V and J ends, which lost 6 bases and 10 bases, there was a span of 14 bases. CDR1 MDHEN and CDR2 SYDVKM come from the germline V gene. The CDR3 is 12 amino acids. CDR3 in DNA: TGTGCCAGCAGCCCACTACGAGAACCGCAGTATTTT. Its translation is CASSPLREPQYF.

Here the CDR3 reads CASSPIAGVSPYEQYF. The CDR3 DNA reads TGTGCCAGCAGCCCAATAGCGGGGGTAAGCCCCTACGAGCAGTACTTC. The chain couples TRBV11-2 to TRBJ2-7, with 9 bases matching TRBD2. The germline V gene encodes CDR1 SGHAT and CDR2 FQNNGV. With 5 bases clipped from V and 2 bases from J, the junction kept 10 bases outside the gene matches. The CDR3 is made up of 16 amino acids.

This chain links TRBV27 with TRBJ1-2, with a possible D match to TRBD1 (5 bases). The CDR3 is 16 amino acids. Germline V gene lookup returns CDR1 MNHEY and CDR2 SMNVEV (reference sequence). The germline V and J ends were trimmed by 6 bases and 0 bases, with 17 bases remaining between them. The CDR3 region has the DNA TGTGCCAGCAGCCCCCGACCCAGGGAGGCTAACTATGGCTACACCTTC. Amino acids: CASSPRPREANYGYTF.

The V and J genes are TRBV10-3 and TRBJ2-1; 8 bases fit TRBD2. Germline trimming cut 5 bases from V and 5 bases from J; bases unmatched to any gene: 2. Germline V gives CDR1 ENHRY, CDR2 SYGVKD. The CDR3 is 13 residues long. CDR3 in amino acids: CAISLAGNNEQFF. As DNA, the CDR3 is TGTGCCATCAGTCTAGCGGGCAACAATGAGCAGTTCTTC.

This chain uses TRBV19 with TRBJ1-5, with D perhaps matching TRBD1 (6 bases). CDR1 is LNHDA, CDR2 SQIVND, per germline (reference sequence). The ends were cut back, 9 bases at V and 5 bases at J, with 17 bases in the middle. This CDR3 spans 14 amino acids. This CDR3 reads CASRGRGLDQPQHF. The CDR3 nucleotides read TGTGCCAGCCGGGGCAGGGGCCTGGATCAGCCCCAGCATTTT.

V usage is TRBV19 and J usage is TRBJ1-5; 7 bases are a match to TRBD1. The CDR3 extends over 16 amino acids. CDR1 LNHDA and CDR2 SQIVND come from the germline V gene (reference sequence). The V segment lost 1 base and the J segment 0 bases; nucleotides outside the gene matches: 3. CDR3 sequence: CASSIGRGISNQPQHF. The CDR3 bases are TGTGCCAGTAGTATAGGCAGGGGGATTAGCAATCAGCCCCAGCATTTT.

The chain is built from TRBV3-1 (or the pseudogene TRBV3-2) and TRBJ2-1, with D possibly TRBD1 on 6 matching bases. V was pared by 4 bases and J by 10 bases, with 17 bases between. The germline CDR1 and CDR2 sequences are LGHDT and YNNKEL (reference sequence). CDR3 length: 14 residues. The CDR3 reads CASSRAQGSREQFF. The CDR3 DNA follows: TGTGCCAGCAGCCGGGCCCAGGGGTCACGGGAGCAGTTCTTC.

V gene TRBV13 combines with J gene TRBJ1-2, with 9 bases that match TRBD1. The CDR3 extends over 16 amino acids. The germline V gene has CDR1 PRHDT and CDR2 FYEKMQ (reference sequence). V shed 3 bases and J 2 bases; nucleotides not matched to a gene: 7. CDR3 loop: CASSFTGTGTNYGYTF. As DNA, the CDR3 is TGTGCCAGCAGCTTCACCGGGACAGGGACAAACTATGGCTACACCTTC.

The chain links TRBV19 to TRBJ2-1; D remains unclear. Germline assignment: CDR1 LNHDA and CDR2 SQIVND (reference sequence). V was cut by 6 bases and J by 4 bases, with 19 bases left in between. The CDR3 has 16 residues. CDR3 in DNA: TGTGCCAGTAGCCACTTCGTCGGCGGAGTATACAATGAGCAGTTCTTC. This sequence encodes CASSHFVGGVYNEQFF. Full variable domain (outside the CDR3, taken from reference TRBV19 and TRBJ2-1): DGGITQSPKYLFRKEGQNVTLSCEQNLNHDAMYWYRQDPGQGLRLIYYSQIVNDFQKGDIAEGYSVSREKKESFPLTVTSAQKNPTAFYLCASSHFVGGVYNEQFFGPGTRLTVL.

DNA of the CDR3: TGTGCCTCCAGCGGTCCCGCTAATGAAAAACTGTTTTTT. Translated: CASSGPANEKLFF. The rearrangement joins TRBV30 to TRBJ1-4; D is unresolved. Germline V lookup: CDR1 GTSNPN, CDR2 SVGIG (reference sequence). The CDR3 has 13 amino acids. Trimming shortened V by 7 bases and J by 3 bases, and 12 bases separated the two germline ends.

The J gene is TRBJ1-1, the V gene TRBV10-1, with 11 bases that match TRBD1. The CDR3 consists of 17 residues. The J segment lost 2 bases and the V segment lost 2 bases, leaving 7 bases of the junction unmatched. Germline V gene lookup returns CDR1 WNHNN and CDR2 SYGVQD (reference sequence). The CDR3 coding sequence is TGCGCCAGCAGTGAGCAAACCGGGACAGGGGGTAACACTGAAGCTTTCTTT. Its protein product is CASSEQTGTGGNTEAFF.